These 8 T cell receptor beta chains came from one sample sequenced in a study of T cell clones after liver transplantation. Sequenced by immunoSEQ multiplex PCR; TCRdb stores in-frame clones only, minus some. The data show about 75,000 clones, 90% seen once. The source material was CD4+ T cells from blood, sampled before liver transplant. The receptors shown here come from a human donor who received a liver transplant.

The chain has TRBV6-1 and TRBJ2-5; no reliable D call. The germline V and J ends were trimmed by 4 bases and 1 base, with 10 bases remaining between them. From germline, CDR1 is MNHNS and CDR2 SASEGT. The length of the CDR3 is 14 residues. The CDR3 nucleotides are TGTGCCAGCAGTGGCTTCACCAGCCAAGAGACCCAGTACTTC. Its translation: CASSGFTSQETQYF.

CDR3 nucleotides: TGTGCCTCACAAAGTAAGGGGGTTGGACCGAACACTGAAGCTTTCTTT. Its protein is CASQSKGVGPNTEAFF. V and J are TRBV30 and TRBJ1-1; TRBD1 might be the D (6 bases). The germline gives CDR1 GTSNPN, CDR2 SVGIG (reference sequence). The CDR3 has 16 residues. V lost 7 bases and J lost 1, with 22 bases in between. Variable domain in full (rest from reference TRBV30 and TRBJ1-1): SQTIHQWPATLVQPVGSPLSLECTVEGTSNPNLYWYRQAAGRGLQLLFYSVGIGQISSEVPQNLSASRPQDRQFILSSKKLLLSDSGFYLCASQSKGVGPNTEAFFGQGTRLTVV.

The table lists this clone with a count of one. This chain links TRBV25-1 with TRBJ2-1; a possible D gene is TRBD2 (7 bases). This CDR3 spans 17 amino acids. Germline CDR1 is MGHDK and CDR2 is SYGVNS. V was trimmed by 4 bases and J by 1 base, leaving 17 bases between them. CDR3 in DNA: TGTGCCAGCAGTGCGGTGGGGGCGGGAGCGTCCTACAATGAGCAGTTCTTC. This codes for CASSAVGAGASYNEQFF.

The chain couples TRBV6-5 to TRBJ2-1; no firm D call. V gave up 6 bases and J gave up 10 bases, with 10 bases separating them. The CDR3 length is 11 residues. The germline V gene encodes CDR1 MNHEY and CDR2 SVGAGI. CDR3 DNA sequence: TGTGCCAGCAGAGTTCTAGGAGAGCAGTTCTTC. As protein: CASRVLGEQFF.

This clone was counted a single time. J is TRBJ2-7 and V is TRBV19; 9 bases map to TRBD1. The germline gives CDR1 LNHDA, CDR2 SQIVND (reference sequence). J gave up 2 bases and V 10 bases, and 6 bases lay outside the gene matches. The CDR3 is made up of 13 amino acids. The CDR3: CATSRDRAYEQYF. The CDR3 DNA reads TGTGCCACCTCCCGGGACAGGGCCTACGAGCAGTACTTC.

The J gene is TRBJ1-2, the V gene TRBV25-1; 12 bases map to TRBD1. V lost 2 bases to trimming and J lost 4 bases; unmatched junction nucleotides: 5. Germline V lookup: CDR1 MGHDK, CDR2 SYGVNS. This CDR3 is 16 amino acids long. The CDR3 spells CASSEAGQGAAYGYTF. The CDR3 DNA follows: TGTGCCAGCAGTGAAGCGGGACAGGGGGCAGCCTATGGCTACACCTTC.

The J gene is TRBJ1-2, the V gene TRBV5-6; possibly TRBD1 for D (5 bases). This CDR3 comprises 14 residues. Trimming took off 6 bases at V and 4 bases at J, with 16 bases between the two ends. Per the germline V gene, CDR1 is SGHDT and CDR2 is YYEEEE. Here the CDR3 reads CASMPQPGAYGYTF. As DNA, the CDR3 is TGTGCCAGCATGCCGCAACCTGGGGCCTATGGCTACACCTTC.

Concerning this clone: The junction and the germline gene differ at one end; a read error may be behind it. This chain connects TRBV6-5 to TRBJ1-3; D remains unclear. Germline CDR1 is MNHEY and CDR2 is SVGAGI. The CDR3 spans 15 residues. This CDR3 reads CASSYSGTFGDTIYF. CDR3 coding DNA: TGTGCCAGCAGTTACTCGGGAACGTTTGGAGACACCATATATTTT.